The present TCR beta chain was sequenced within a study of CD8 T cells in ankylosing spondylitis. Study outcomes and limitations: Some of these motif variants have turned up before, in reports on reactive arthritis synovial fluid and blood. What seemed typical of ankylosing spondylitis blood was a TCR beta motif built from about eight highly homologous variants.

Germline lookup yields CDR1 MNHEY and CDR2 SMNVEV (reference sequence). CDR3 length equals 15 residues. V was cut by 6 bases and J by 3 bases, with 18 bases left in between. Quantitative barcoded 5'-RACE was used to prepare TCR beta libraries. TCRdb redid the calling of the 5' RACE reads with MiXCR, one entry per CDR3 protein. The data show a few hundred thousand distinct CDR3 sequences, with about a sixth seen just once and around 30% held by the top ten. This clonotype has more than one count but fewer than ten. No antigen is known for it. What was sequenced was blood, either unsorted or a sorted T cell fraction (not recorded which). The TCR was taken from a male donor with ankylosing spondylitis or in good health (not recorded which). The V call is TRBV27, the J call TRBJ2-7; D unresolved. CDR3 sequence reads: CASSPLPREHYEQYF. The CDR3 DNA reads TGTGCCAGCAGCCCCTTACCCCGTGAACACTACGAGCAGTACTTC.